A selection of T cell receptor beta chains follows, all from one sample in a study of T cell repertoires in cytomegalovirus infection. TCRdb re-called the reads with MiXCR, one entry per CDR3 protein. The sample consists of about 740,000 distinct CDR3 sequences, 35% to 45% of them appearing once. Material for sequencing was PBMCs. These receptors were obtained from a human donor in good health (CMV status not recorded). Some clones in this sample may be carry-over from other donors' samples. Each CDR3 is given without its conserved first and last residue. A D gene is named only where the DNA matches it firmly.

d_call | j_call | v_call | cdr3_aa
NA | TRBJ2-5 | TRBV30 | DWSVGETQY
NA | TRBJ2-3 | TRBV6-1 | ASSELQSTDTQY
NA | TRBJ2-3 | TRBV28 | ASSDLGSLTDTQY
TRBD1 | TRBJ2-3 | TRBV19 | ASIIDGQGFLTDTQY
TRBD2 | TRBJ2-1 | TRBV10-3 | AISESAGGRDEQF
NA | TRBJ2-7 | TRBV11-2 | ASSLGGAQY
NA | TRBJ1-2 | TRBV28 | ASSLVPNYGYT
TRBD2 | TRBJ2-1 | TRBV7-9 | ASSSRLAGALYHEQF
NA | TRBJ2-7 | TRBV12-3/TRBV12-4 | ASRPPGGPTYEQY
NA | TRBJ1-3 | TRBV27 | ASSLTVTGNTIY
TRBD2 | TRBJ2-7 | TRBV5-6 | ASSGLAQHEQY
NA | TRBJ2-1 | TRBV7-3 | ASRRGMAYNEQF
NA | TRBJ2-3 | TRBV3-1 | ASSHPAASSGPRDTQY
NA | TRBJ2-1 | TRBV5-1 | ASSFTRVSVNEQF
TRBD2 | TRBJ2-3 | TRBV20-1 | SARYREGRGADTQY
NA | TRBJ2-7 | TRBV28 | AISLKPSFEQY
NA | TRBJ2-1 | TRBV20-1 | SARLPGNEQF
TRBD2 | TRBJ2-1 | TRBV7-8 | ASSTGRGGGNSYNEQF
TRBD1 | TRBJ2-7 | TRBV7-9 | ASSLGTGAREQY
NA | TRBJ2-3 | TRBV4-2 | ASSQDRALS
NA | TRBJ2-1 | TRBV7-2 | ASSLPRWQDEQF
TRBD2 | TRBJ2-3 | TRBV12-3/TRBV12-4 | ASSVGLEAQY